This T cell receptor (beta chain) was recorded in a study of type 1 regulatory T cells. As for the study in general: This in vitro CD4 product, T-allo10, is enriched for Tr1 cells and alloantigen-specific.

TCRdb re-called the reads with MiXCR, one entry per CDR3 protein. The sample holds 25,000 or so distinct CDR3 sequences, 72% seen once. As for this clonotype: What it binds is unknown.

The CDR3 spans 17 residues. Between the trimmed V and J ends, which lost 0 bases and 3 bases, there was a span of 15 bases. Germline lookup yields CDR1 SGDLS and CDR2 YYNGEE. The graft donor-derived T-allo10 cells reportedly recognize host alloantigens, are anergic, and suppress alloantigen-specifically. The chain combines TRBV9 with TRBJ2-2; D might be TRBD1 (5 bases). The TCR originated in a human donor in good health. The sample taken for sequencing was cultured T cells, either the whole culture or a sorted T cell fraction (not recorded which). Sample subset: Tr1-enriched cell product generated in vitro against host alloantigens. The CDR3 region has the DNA TGTGCCAGCAGCGTAGAGGGGTTAGATTCTTACACCGGGGAGCTGTTTTTT. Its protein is CASSVEGLDSYTGELFF.